This T cell receptor (beta chain) appears in the sequencing data of a study of T cell changes during pregnancy in multiple sclerosis. This clone has just a few counts. Sequenced by immunoSEQ multiplex PCR; TCRdb stores in-frame clones only, minus some. The sample lists approximately 63,000 clones, 90% to 95% occurring once. The ends lost 4 bases at V and 6 bases at J; junction bases unmatched: 9. The V gene's germline CDR1 is SGDLS and CDR2 YYNGEE. The CDR3 spans 14 residues. The sample was peripheral blood, taken in the third trimester of pregnancy. V is TRBV9 and J is TRBJ1-1; 7 bases are a match to TRBD1. The TCR sequence derives from a female donor in good health, enrolled as a control in a pregnancy study. This chain's CDR3 is CASSRHRGEAEAFF. The CDR3 nucleotides are TGTGCCAGCAGCAGACACAGGGGCGAGGCTGAAGCTTTCTTT.